This T cell receptor beta chain was sequenced in a study of T-cell memory formation after mild COVID-19. Overall study findings and caveats: CD4+ bias marked clones expanding day 15 to 37, unlike balanced contracting clones.

V was clipped by 0 bases and J by 6 bases; unmatched bases: 1. The CDR3 length is 13 residues. Germline CDR1 SGHAT, CDR2 FQNNGV. The table lists this clonotype with many counts. The antigen is unknown. Libraries for TCRalpha and TCRbeta carried sample barcodes and unique molecular identifiers via 5'RACE. Each CDR3 protein is one row after TCRdb ran MiXCR on the 5' RACE reads. Of about half a million distinct CDR3 sequences listed, around a sixth are singletons. Specimen: PBMCs or a T cell subset sorted from them (not recorded which). The J gene is TRBJ2-7, the V gene TRBV11-2, with 8 bases that match TRBD2. The sequence was obtained from an adult woman who had mild COVID-19 (a few samples of this study predate the infection). Cell type and time point are not known. In DNA form, the CDR3 reads TGTGCCAGCAGCTTAGAGCTAGCGGGCGAGCAGTACTTC. This codes for CASSLELAGEQYF.